This TCR beta chain was retrieved from a study of vaccination effects on CD4 cells after COVID-19. ViraFEST assay sequencing came after antigen-specific CD4+ T cells were expanded with viral peptide pools. Isolation of CD4+ T cells took place after about nine days of culture. Two-dose BNT162b2 or mRNA-1273 vaccination was given to participants. Cultures had half their medium replaced with IL-2 medium on days 3 and 7. Assay used: immunoSEQ multiplex PCR; TCRdb lists only in-frame clones, some missing. The table records some 74,000 clones, 70% to 90% of them present only once. As for this clone: Its specificity is not known.

The germline V gene encodes CDR1 SGDLS and CDR2 YYNGEE. The germline V and J ends were trimmed by 6 bases and 5 bases, with 15 bases remaining between them. CDR3 length: 13 residues. V gene TRBV9 combines with J gene TRBJ2-7; D possibly matches TRBD1 or TRBD2 (6 bases each). The TCR originated in a human donor who received a COVID-19 vaccine. The sample was CD4+ T cells from PBMCs cultured with HCoV-229E spike peptides, taken after COVID-19 vaccination. This chain's CDR3 is CASKEGGIHEQYV. The CDR3 nucleotides read TGTGCCAGCAAGGAGGGGGGCATCCACGAGCAGTACGTC.